The 14 T cell receptor beta chains listed next were all sequenced from one sample in a study of long-term antiretroviral therapy in people with HIV. At the survey level, the v3.0 immunoSEQ assay was run. Data came from immunoSEQ multiplex PCR; TCRdb stores just in-frame clones and leaves some out. Of under 45,000 clones listed, about four fifths are singletons. This sample comprised unsorted PBMCs, obtained 1 year after starting antiretroviral therapy. These receptors were collected from a man aged 18 to 30 with HIV.

V usage is TRBV19 and J usage is TRBJ2-1, with TRBD2 matching over 8 bases. The CDR3 runs 14 residues. Unmatched junction bases numbered 11, after V lost 7 bases and J lost 9 bases. Germline V gene sequence: CDR1 LNHDA, CDR2 SQIVND (reference sequence). As DNA, the CDR3 is TGTGCCAGTAAGAGCGGGAGTAGATCGTTTGAGCAGTTCTTC. The encoded protein is CASKSGSRSFEQFF.

As concerns this clone: Other DNA sequences in this specimen translate into the identical CDR3. The chain joins TRBV28 to TRBJ2-7, with D unresolved. Germline-derived CDR1 and CDR2 are MDHEN and SYDVKM. This CDR3 contains 11 residues. Trimming cost V 5 bases and J 4 bases, with 6 bases left between them. CDR3 coding DNA: TGTGCCAGCAGTCGCGGTTACGAGCAGTACTTC. Its translation is CASSRGYEQYF.

CDR3 amino acids: CASSLVLAGEQYF. The CDR3 DNA reads TGCGCCAGCAGCTTGGTCCTAGCGGGGGAGCAGTACTTC. V and J are TRBV5-1 and TRBJ2-7; 9 bases match TRBD2. CDR3 length: 13 amino acids. Looked up from germline, CDR1 is SGHRS and CDR2 is YFSETQ. Germline trimming cut 0 bases from V and 7 bases from J; bases unmatched to any gene: 2. Full variable domain (rest looked up from reference TRBV5-1 and TRBJ2-7): KAGVTQTPRYLIKTRGQQVTLSCSPISGHRSVSWYQQTPGQGLQFLFEYFSETQRNKGNFPGRFSGRQFSNSRSEMNVSTLELGDSALYLCASSLVLAGEQYFGPGTRLTVT.

CDR3 region: CASSGQGPDTQYF. CDR3 DNA sequence: TGTGCCAGCAGTGGACAAGGGCCAGATACGCAGTATTTT. The chain couples TRBV6-6 to TRBJ2-3; tentative D call: TRBD1 (5 bases). CDR3 length: 13 residues. Germline CDR1 reads MNHNY; CDR2 reads SVGAGI (reference sequence). The V end lost 5 bases, the J end lost 4 bases, and 10 bases lay between the germline ends.

The CDR3 nucleotides are TGTGCCAGCAGTGTAAGCCTGAACGGGGCCTACAATGAGCAGTTCTTC. Amino acid sequence: CASSVSLNGAYNEQFF. V usage is TRBV27 and J usage is TRBJ2-1; D possibly corresponds to TRBD2 (5 bases). Germline V gene data show CDR1 as MNHEY and CDR2 as SMNVEV (reference sequence). Trimming stripped 5 bases from V and 2 bases from J, with 16 bases between. The CDR3 consists of 16 residues.

This sequence joins TRBV4-3 and TRBJ2-7; 9 positions agree with TRBD2. Germline loops: CDR1 LGHNA, CDR2 YSLEER. J gave up 4 bases and V 3 bases, and 7 bases lay outside the gene matches. This CDR3 has 15 residues. The CDR3 DNA sequence: TGCGCCAGCAGCCAGGGAGTAGCGGGAGCGTACGAGCAGTACTTC. Protein product: CASSQGVAGAYEQYF.

The gene calls are TRBV7-6 and TRBJ2-7; weak D call: TRBD2 (7 bases). V shed 7 bases and J shed 3 bases, with 19 bases lying between them. Germline V CDR1 and CDR2: SGHVS, FNYEAQ. The length of the CDR3 is 15 residues. This CDR3 is CASTPGAGVNYEQYF. In DNA form, the CDR3 reads TGTGCCAGCACCCCGGGGGCGGGGGTCAACTACGAGCAGTACTTC.

The chain combines TRBV19 with TRBJ1-2; no clear D. Trimming removed 1 base at V and 7 bases at J, with 13 bases between. Per germline, CDR1 LNHDA and CDR2 SQIVND (reference sequence). CDR3 length: 14 residues. DNA for the CDR3: TGTGCCAGTAGTATAGGGCTTTCTTTAAGTGGCTACACCTTC. It codes for CASSIGLSLSGYTF.

The rearrangement links TRBV10-1 to TRBJ1-3; 8 bases are a match to TRBD1. The germline gives CDR1 WNHNN, CDR2 SYGVQD (reference sequence). The V and J ends lost 0 bases and 4 bases, in that order; junction bases with no gene match: 2. The CDR3 extends over 15 amino acids. CDR3 residues: CASSESRTGGNTIYF. DNA of the CDR3: TGCGCCAGCAGTGAGTCGAGGACAGGGGGAAACACCATATATTTT.

The V and J genes are TRBV7-7 and TRBJ2-1; no definite D call. V was pared by 1 base and J by 6 bases, with 13 bases between. The CDR3 loop spans 15 amino acids. CDR1 and CDR2 (germline): SSHAT, FNYEAQ (reference sequence). The CDR3 coding sequence is TGTGCCAGCAGCTTAGGGCCCAGAGAGGCCAATGAGCAGTTCTTC. Protein product: CASSLGPREANEQFF.

The rearrangement uses TRBV6-1 and TRBJ2-7, with 10 bases fitting TRBD1. The CDR3 is 14 residues long. V gave up 1 base and J gave up 4 bases; unmatched junction bases: 1. Germline assignment: CDR1 MNHNS and CDR2 SASEGT. CDR3 amino acids: CASSEGTGGYEQYF. The CDR3 DNA reads TGTGCCAGCAGTGAAGGGACAGGGGGTTACGAGCAGTACTTC.

The chain carries TRBV4-1 and TRBJ1-4, with D possibly TRBD1 on 5 matching bases. V lost 0 bases to trimming and J lost 1 base, with 15 bases between them. In germline, CDR1 is MGHRA, CDR2 YSYEKL. The CDR3 is made up of 18 amino acids. The CDR3 sequence is CASSQDVGAVRTNEKLFF. For the CDR3, the DNA is TGCGCCAGCAGCCAAGATGTCGGGGCCGTCCGAACTAATGAAAAACTGTTTTTT.

The rearrangement joins TRBV6-5 to TRBJ1-4; D gene unclear. Germline V CDR1 and CDR2: MNHEY, SVGAGI. This CDR3 spans 15 amino acids. The V end was cut by 2 bases, the J end by 4 bases, with 11 bases between. CDR3 sequence: CASSYGQNFNEKLFF. DNA for the CDR3: TGTGCCAGCAGTTACGGGCAGAACTTTAATGAAAAACTGTTTTTT.

The V and J genes are TRBV6-5 and TRBJ1-1; 7 bases are shared with TRBD1. Germline CDR1 MNHEY, CDR2 SVGAGI. The CDR3 totals 15 residues. Losses at the gene ends were 2 bases for V and 1 base for J; bases not matched to a gene: 4. The CDR3: CASSYRGRWNTEAFF. The CDR3, as DNA: TGTGCCAGCAGTTACAGGGGGCGTTGGAACACTGAAGCTTTCTTT.